This T cell receptor beta chain derives from a study of beta chain features in type 1 diabetes. Whole-study results and caveats: In cDNA sequencing, cells with high TCR expression could be over-represented. There were fewer insertions and more deletions at the VDJ junctions of type 1 diabetes patients. For TCRB rearrangement, an influence of HLA type remained unresolved here.

Sequenced material consisted of expressed TCRB transcripts (all of the isolated RNA was reverse transcribed). Sequencing was performed with immunoSEQ multiplex PCR; in TCRdb, only in-frame clones are kept and a portion is missing. The table records roughly 240,000 clones, about 70% of them present only once. Sorting based on CD45RO/CCR7/CD25/CD127/CD95/CD27 separated CD4+ naive, central memory, regulatory and stem cell-like memory cells. V was trimmed by 3 bases and J by 6 bases, leaving 18 bases between them. In germline, CDR1 is SGHTA, CDR2 FQGNSA. This CDR3 has 16 residues. As to this clone: What it binds is not known.

This chain joins TRBV7-2 and TRBJ2-1; D possibly corresponds to TRBD2 (5 bases). The sequence came from a man aged 30 to 45 in good health. The sequencing sample was made of naive CD4+ T cells from blood. The chain's CDR3 is CASSFRRLARSNEQFF. CDR3 DNA sequence: TGTGCCAGCAGCTTTCGACGGCTAGCCCGGTCCAATGAGCAGTTCTTC.